The 25 T cell receptor beta chains below all came from one sample that was sequenced in a study of blood T cell repertoires in COVID-19. Data came from immunoSEQ multiplex PCR; TCRdb stores just in-frame clones and leaves some out. The table has roughly 68,000 clones, 88% seen once. The source material was peripheral blood. These receptor sequences come from a human donor in a cohort sampled during active COVID-19.

The chain is built from TRBV19 and TRBJ2-2, with 12 nucleotides matching TRBD2. Germline CDR1 and CDR2: LNHDA and SQIVND (reference sequence). The ends lost 4 bases at V and 5 bases at J; junction bases unmatched: 8. The CDR3 has 17 residues. The CDR3 region is CASSNSGLAGLTGELFF. In nucleotides, the CDR3 is TGTGCCAGTAGTAACTCCGGACTAGCGGGATTGACCGGGGAGCTGTTTTTT.

CDR3 residues: CASSPGGANTGELFF. CDR3 DNA: TGTGCCAGCTCACCTGGGGGCGCGAACACCGGGGAGCTGTTTTTT. The gene calls are TRBV18 and TRBJ2-2, with D tentatively TRBD1 (6 bases). The CDR3 is 15 residues long. CDR1 is KGHSH, CDR2 LQKENI, per germline. Trimming stripped 3 bases from V and 0 bases from J, with 8 bases between.

The V gene is TRBV2, the J gene TRBJ2-1; 9 bases are shared with TRBD1. From germline, CDR1 is SNHLY and CDR2 FYNNEI. The trim removed 6 bases at V and 7 bases at J, leaving 7 bases unmatched. The CDR3 spans 14 residues. The CDR3 bases are TGTGCCAGCAGGGCCACGACAGGGGGTAATGAGCAGTTCTTC. Its protein product is CASRATTGGNEQFF.

The chain carries TRBV19 and TRBJ1-2; D is unclear. Germline CDR1 and CDR2: LNHDA and SQIVND (reference sequence). The CDR3 length is 16 residues. Deletions cut 2 bases from V and 4 bases from J, with 17 bases between. In DNA, the CDR3 is TGTGCCAGTAGTATACCCGGACCGCCCGCGGGCTATGGCTACACCTTC. As protein: CASSIPGPPAGYGYTF.

The chain couples TRBV5-1 to TRBJ2-3, with TRBD2 matching 9 bases. The CDR3 is made up of 17 amino acids. Germline-derived CDR1 and CDR2 are SGHRS and YFSETQ. J lost 4 bases, V lost 0 bases, and 9 bases had no gene match. In nucleotides, the CDR3 is TGCGCCAGCAGCTTGGCCTTAGCGGGAGAGGGCGCAGATACGCAGTATTTT. Translating it yields CASSLALAGEGADTQYF.

The chain joins TRBV3-1 (or the pseudogene TRBV3-2) to TRBJ1-2; TRBD1 matches 10 bases. Trimming removed 3 bases from V and 7 bases from J; junction bases left unmatched: 11. Germline V CDR1 and CDR2: LGHDT, YNNKEL (reference sequence). The CDR3 extends over 16 amino acids. The CDR3 spells CASSQNRDRGGSGYTF. Written as DNA, the CDR3 is TGTGCCAGCAGCCAGAATCGGGACAGGGGAGGGTCTGGCTACACCTTC.

This chain uses TRBV10-2 with TRBJ2-1, with 10 bases matching TRBD2. The CDR3 contains 14 residues. The V and J ends lost 6 bases and 6 bases, in that order; junction bases with no gene match: 5. CDR1 and CDR2 from the germline V gene are WSHSY and SAAADI. The CDR3 protein is CASSQAGGGNEQFF. In nucleotides, the CDR3 is TGCGCCAGCAGCCAAGCGGGAGGGGGCAATGAGCAGTTCTTC.

The chain couples TRBV5-1 to TRBJ1-5; the match to TRBD1 covers 8 bases. The CDR3 sequence is 15 residues long. Germline V lookup: CDR1 SGHRS, CDR2 YFSETQ. J gave up 6 bases and V 4 bases, and 9 bases lay outside the gene matches. The CDR3 coding sequence is TGCGCCAGCAGCACGGGGACAGGCGTAAGTCAGCCCCAGCATTTT. Protein product: CASSTGTGVSQPQHF.

The rearrangement joins TRBV7-8 to TRBJ2-1, with D possibly matching TRBD2 (6 bases). The CDR3 is made up of 15 amino acids. The V gene lost 6 bases and the J gene lost 5 bases, with 17 bases spanning the gap. Germline V gene sequence: CDR1 SGHVS, CDR2 FQNEAQ. CDR3 nucleotides: TGTGCCAGCAGTCAGACTAGAAGGCGTCACAATGAGCAGTTCTTC. Amino acids: CASSQTRRRHNEQFF.

The chain links TRBV18 to TRBJ1-1; TRBD1 agrees at 11 bases. The V and J ends lost 0 bases and 0 bases, in that order; junction bases with no gene match: 3. The CDR3 runs 17 residues. Germline loops: CDR1 KGHSH, CDR2 LQKENI. The CDR3 DNA is TGTGCCAGCTCACCACCCGGGACAGGGGGGCTGAACACTGAAGCTTTCTTT. Its protein product is CASSPPGTGGLNTEAFF.

DNA for the CDR3: TGTGCCAGCAGCCTGGACAGACTCTACGAGCAGTACTTC. Translated, it gives CASSLDRLYEQYF. The chain joins TRBV14 to TRBJ2-7; D possibly corresponds to TRBD1 (6 bases). Trimming shortened V by 4 bases and J by 3 bases, and 10 bases separated the two germline ends. The CDR3 contains 13 residues. Germline values: CDR1 SGHDN, CDR2 FVKESK.

CDR3 nucleotide sequence: TGTGCCAGCAGCTTAGCGTACGACAGGAGTTATCAGCCCCAGCATTTT. Translating it yields CASSLAYDRSYQPQHF. The rearrangement joins TRBV7-2 to TRBJ1-5, with D possibly TRBD1 on 6 matching bases. This CDR3 contains 16 residues. V lost 0 bases, J lost 5 bases, and 14 bases lay in between. Germline V gives CDR1 SGHTA, CDR2 FQGNSA.

This rearrangement joins TRBV5-4 to TRBJ2-5; D is possibly TRBD1 (7 bases). CDR3 length: 14 residues. V lost 9 bases and J 0 bases, leaving 15 bases between the germline ends. From germline, CDR1 is SGHNT and CDR2 YYREEE (reference sequence). The CDR3 loop is CAIRGGGYQETQYF. DNA of the CDR3: TGTGCCATCAGAGGAGGGGGCTACCAAGAGACCCAGTACTTC. The full variable domain, its missing parts supplied by reference TRBV5-4 and TRBJ2-5, is ETGVTQSPTHLIKTRGQQVTLRCSSQSGHNTVSWYQQALGQGPQFIFQYYREEENGRGNFPPRFSGLQFPNYSSELNVNALELDDSALYLCAIRGGGYQETQYFGPGTRLLVL.

The rearrangement links TRBV5-6 to TRBJ2-3; 13 bases are a match to TRBD2. The V gene end was trimmed by 2 bases and the J gene end by 1 base; junction bases not matched to a gene: 7. Germline V gene data show CDR1 as SGHDT and CDR2 as YYEEEE. The CDR3 totals 18 residues. This CDR3 is CASSFRTGLAGGTDTQYF. The CDR3 region has the DNA TGTGCCAGCAGCTTTCGGACCGGACTAGCGGGGGGCACAGATACGCAGTATTTT.

The rearrangement links TRBV7-8 to TRBJ2-1, with 10 bases identical to TRBD2. V was clipped by 1 base and J by 4 bases; unmatched bases: 7. The CDR3 runs 17 residues. The germline gives CDR1 SGHVS, CDR2 FQNEAQ. The CDR3 region has the DNA TGTGCCAGCAGCTTAGAGAGAACTAGCGGGGTGTACAATGAGCAGTTCTTC. It encodes CASSLERTSGVYNEQFF. The full variable domain, in which reference TRBV7-8 and TRBJ2-1 provide the parts outside the CDR3, is GAGVSQSPRYKVAKRGQDVALRCDPISGHVSLFWYQQALGQGPEFLTYFQNEAQLDKSGLPSDRFFAERPEGSVSTLKIQRTQQEDSAVYLCASSLERTSGVYNEQFFGPGTRLTVL.

This sequence joins TRBV4-1 and TRBJ2-5; TRBD2 might be the D (6 bases). CDR3 length: 17 residues. The germline gives CDR1 MGHRA, CDR2 YSYEKL. V shed 9 bases and J shed 0 bases, with 23 bases lying between them. The CDR3 protein is CASSRDPERVNQETQYF. DNA of the CDR3: TGCGCCAGTTCGCGGGACCCCGAGCGGGTGAACCAAGAGACCCAGTACTTC.

The chain couples TRBV18 to TRBJ2-7, with D unclear. Germline values: CDR1 KGHSH, CDR2 LQKENI. The germline V and J ends were trimmed by 2 bases and 6 bases, with 14 bases remaining between them. The CDR3 is 14 amino acids. In DNA, the CDR3 is TGTGCCAGCTCACCAGGGCCTGTTCTGGGCGAGCAGTACTTC. Protein: CASSPGPVLGEQYF. The entire variable domain, with the rest obtained from reference TRBV18 and TRBJ2-7, is as follows: NAGVMQNPRHLVRRRGQEARLRCSPMKGHSHVYWYRQLPEEGLKFMVYLQKENIIDESGMPKERFSAEFPKEGPSILRIQQVVRGDSAAYFCASSPGPVLGEQYFGPGTRLTVT.

The V call is TRBV30, the J call TRBJ2-2, with 9 nucleotides matching TRBD2. J gave up 4 bases and V 3 bases, and 6 bases lay outside the gene matches. The germline V gene encodes CDR1 GTSNPN and CDR2 SVGIG (reference sequence). This CDR3 is 15 amino acids long. CDR3 sequence: CAWRSGGRVTGELFF. CDR3 in DNA: TGTGCCTGGAGGTCCGGCGGGAGGGTCACCGGGGAGCTGTTTTTT. Full variable domain (remainder filled in from reference TRBV30 and TRBJ2-2): SQTIHQWPATLVQPVGSPLSLECTVEGTSNPNLYWYRQAAGRGLQLLFYSVGIGQISSEVPQNLSASRPQDRQFILSSKKLLLSDSGFYLCAWRSGGRVTGELFFGEGSRLTVL.

V gene TRBV19 combines with J gene TRBJ2-2; possible D gene TRBD2, 5 bases. V lost 7 bases to trimming and J lost 7 bases, with 19 bases between them. The CDR3 has 15 residues. CDR1 is LNHDA, CDR2 SQIVND, per germline (reference sequence). CDR3 nucleotides: TGTGCCAGTACCCAATTGGACTCCAGAGGCGGGGAGCTGTTTTTT. This sequence encodes CASTQLDSRGGELFF.

The genes are TRBV7-2 and TRBJ2-1, with 8 bases lining up with TRBD1. V shed 4 bases, J shed 6 bases, and the junction held 8 bases outside the gene matches. The CDR3 totals 15 residues. Germline CDR1 is SGHTA and CDR2 is FQGNSA. Here the CDR3 DNA reads TGTGCCAGCAGCTCCAGACAGGGGAACTTCAATGAGCAGTTCTTC. The encoded protein is CASSSRQGNFNEQFF.

The chain carries TRBV18 and TRBJ1-2; 8 positions match TRBD1. CDR1 is KGHSH, CDR2 LQKENI, per germline. CDR3 length: 15 amino acids. V lost 2 bases and J lost 1; bases outside the gene matches: 3. CDR3 protein: CASSPGTGLNYGYTF. CDR3 DNA: TGTGCCAGCTCACCAGGGACAGGCCTTAACTATGGCTACACCTTC.

This clone was detected only once. The rearrangement joins TRBV7-2 to TRBJ2-7; D is perhaps TRBD2 (5 bases). Germline CDR1 SGHTA, CDR2 FQGNSA. The ends were cut back, 0 bases at V and 3 bases at J, with 9 bases in the middle. There are 14 residues in the CDR3. CDR3 coding DNA: TGTGCCAGCAGCTTAGCGGCTAGCAGCTACGAGCAGTACTTC. This encodes CASSLAASSYEQYF.

The chain uses TRBV7-8 and TRBJ2-1; 12 positions match TRBD2. This CDR3 comprises 13 residues. The V and J ends lost 11 bases and 7 bases, in that order; junction bases with no gene match: 6. Germline loops: CDR1 SGHVS, CDR2 FQNEAQ. This CDR3 is CAGGLAGRNEQFF. The CDR3 DNA sequence: TGTGCCGGGGGACTAGCGGGCCGTAATGAGCAGTTCTTC.

This sequence joins TRBV19 and TRBJ1-2; tentative D call: TRBD1 (6 bases). The CDR3 covers 14 residues. From germline, CDR1 is LNHDA and CDR2 SQIVND (reference sequence). Trimming took 0 bases from V and 4 from J, leaving 9 bases between them. CDR3 nucleotide sequence: TGTGCCAGTAGTATAGACCTCAGGGGCTATGGCTACACCTTC. Its protein product is CASSIDLRGYGYTF.

The genes are TRBV10-3 and TRBJ1-6; D is possibly TRBD1 (6 bases). The CDR3 consists of 13 residues. Per the germline V gene, CDR1 is ENHRY and CDR2 is SYGVKD. V lost 11 bases to trimming and J lost 7 bases, with 15 bases between them. The CDR3 spells CASSGGGNSPLHF. The CDR3 DNA is TGTGCCTCAAGTGGGGGCGGGAATTCACCCCTCCACTTT.